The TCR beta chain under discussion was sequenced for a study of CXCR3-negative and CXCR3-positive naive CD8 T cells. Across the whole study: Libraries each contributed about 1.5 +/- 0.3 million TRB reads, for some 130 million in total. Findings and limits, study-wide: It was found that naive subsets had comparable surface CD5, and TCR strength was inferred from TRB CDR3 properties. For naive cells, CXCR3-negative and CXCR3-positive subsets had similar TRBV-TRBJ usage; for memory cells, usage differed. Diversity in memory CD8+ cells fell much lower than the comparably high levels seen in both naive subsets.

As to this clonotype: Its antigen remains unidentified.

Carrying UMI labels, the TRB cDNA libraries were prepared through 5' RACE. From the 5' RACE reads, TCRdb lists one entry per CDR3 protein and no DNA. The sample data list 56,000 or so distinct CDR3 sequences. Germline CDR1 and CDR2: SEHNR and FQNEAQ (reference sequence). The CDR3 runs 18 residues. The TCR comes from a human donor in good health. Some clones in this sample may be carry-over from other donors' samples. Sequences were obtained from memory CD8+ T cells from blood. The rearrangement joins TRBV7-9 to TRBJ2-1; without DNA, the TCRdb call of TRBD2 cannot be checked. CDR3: CASSLGLAGDYSYNEQFF.